This T cell receptor (beta chain) was obtained from a study of monozygotic twins with inflammatory bowel disease. General study findings and limits: Immunosuppressive treatment differences may have increased patient repertoire variability.

Germline CDR1 DFQATT, CDR2 SNEGSKA (reference sequence). The CDR3 runs 14 residues. As concerns this clonotype: The antigen is undetermined.

UMIs containing a 6-nucleotide sample barcode were added via template switching. TCRdb reprocessed the 5' RACE reads; each CDR3 protein has one entry and no DNA is given. The listing contains about 160,000 distinct CDR3 sequences. One blood sample of 2 to 2.5 ml was taken from each donor. This receptor was identified in a human donor with ulcerative colitis or Crohn's disease, or a healthy co-twin of an affected twin (not recorded which). The material sequenced was blood. The chain couples TRBV20-1 to TRBJ2-1; TCRdb's D gene call, TRBD1, goes unchecked for lack of DNA. CDR3 residues: CSAPPGPRIGEQFF.